The clone carrying this T cell receptor beta chain turned up a few times. Germline CDR1 is LGHDT and CDR2 is YNNKEL (reference sequence). CDR3 length: 18 residues. J was trimmed by 5 bases and V by 1 base; bases with no gene match: 9. The sample comes from a study of blood T cell repertoires in COVID-19. Profiling relied on immunoSEQ multiplex PCR, and the TCRdb table lists in-frame clones only, not all of them. The sample shows fewer than 150,000 clones, about 86% of them seen only once. Sequencing used peripheral blood. This TCR was recovered from a woman in her thirties or forties with acute or convalescent COVID-19. This sequence joins TRBV3-1 (or the pseudogene TRBV3-2) and TRBJ2-5; 14 bases match TRBD2. Here the CDR3 reads CASSQGRLAGGLGETQYF. Here the CDR3 DNA reads TGTGCCAGCAGCCAAGGCCGACTAGCGGGGGGGCTAGGTGAGACCCAGTACTTC.